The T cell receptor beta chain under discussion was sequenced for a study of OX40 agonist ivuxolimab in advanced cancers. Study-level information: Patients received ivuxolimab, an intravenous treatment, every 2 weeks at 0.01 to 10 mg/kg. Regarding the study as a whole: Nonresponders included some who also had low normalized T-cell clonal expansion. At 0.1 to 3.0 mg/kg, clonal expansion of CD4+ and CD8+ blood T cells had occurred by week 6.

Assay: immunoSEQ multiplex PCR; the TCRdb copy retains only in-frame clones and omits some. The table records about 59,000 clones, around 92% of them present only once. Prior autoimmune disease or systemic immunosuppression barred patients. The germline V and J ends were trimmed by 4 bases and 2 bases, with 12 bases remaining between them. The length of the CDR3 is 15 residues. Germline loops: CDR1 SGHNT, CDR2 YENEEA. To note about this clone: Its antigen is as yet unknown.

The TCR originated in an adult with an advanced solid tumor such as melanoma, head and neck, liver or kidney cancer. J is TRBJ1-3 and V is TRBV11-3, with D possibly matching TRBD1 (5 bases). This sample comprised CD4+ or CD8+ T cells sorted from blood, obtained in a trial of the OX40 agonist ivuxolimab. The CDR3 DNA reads TGTGCCAGCAGCTGGTTTCCCAGGGCTGGAAACACCATATATTTT. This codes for CASSWFPRAGNTIYF.